This T cell receptor (beta chain) emerged from a study of cytomegalovirus exposure and HLA in healthy donors. About the study: There were tens of millions of unique TCRs (from HLA-typed donors) in an early data release.

Remarks on this clone: Its specificity is unknown.

The PCR made use of 60 Vbeta and 13 Jbeta primers. Clones were read by immunoSEQ multiplex PCR, and TCRdb kept only the in-frame ones, dropping some. This table has 90,000 to 130,000 clones, 79% appearing once. Findings and limits, study-wide: A previous analysis found most TCR beta V segments productive roughly 87% or roughly 30% of the time. Analysis performed later showed TCR beta chains linked to HLA being more clonally expanded than equally common others.

The donors (healthy individuals) were bone marrow donors. Germline CDR1 reads SGHNT; CDR2 reads YYREEE (reference sequence). The CDR3 totals 16 residues. The V segment lost 4 bases and the J segment 2 bases; nucleotides outside the gene matches: 9. V and J are TRBV5-4 and TRBJ2-3, with TRBD1 identical over 8 bases. The sequencing input was PBMCs. The sequence was obtained from a woman under 30 in good health and CMV-seropositive. For the CDR3, the DNA is TGTGCCAGCAGCACCCAGGGGGCGCGTGACACAGATACGCAGTATTTT. Protein sequence: CASSTQGARDTDTQYF.